These T cell receptor beta chains were read from a single sample in a study of OX40 agonist ivuxolimab in advanced cancers. Data came from immunoSEQ multiplex PCR; TCRdb stores just in-frame clones and leaves some out. Of tens of thousands of clones listed, roughly 84% are singletons. The specimen comprised CD4+ or CD8+ T cells sorted from blood, sampled in a trial of the OX40 agonist ivuxolimab. Every receptor here comes from an adult with an advanced solid tumor such as melanoma, head and neck, liver or kidney cancer. The CDR3 runs from the conserved cysteine through the conserved F or W. Clone sizes are given selectively: once, few, many, or a class where the clone is expanded.

TRBV11-3	-	18	CASSSLGLAGGNTDTQYF
TRBV18	once	13	CASSLGVQETQYF
TRBV28	-	12	CASSGQNYGYTF
TRBV29-1	-	13	CSVLLPERETQYF
TRBV11-3	-	12	CASSLGADTQYF
TRBV28	-	16	CASRPIRGRGQFGYTF
TRBV6-5	-	14	CASQGLAGVGEQFF
TRBV2	-	15	CASSAPTGLRDGYTF
TRBV27	-	15	CASSLSPPRADTQYF
TRBV13	-	14	CASSLGQGNYGYTF
TRBV9	-	15	CASSVGSGSSNEQFF
TRBV4-2	-	16	CASSQGDSYYTGELFF
TRBV5-8	-	15	CASSLTGGEENEQFF
TRBV18	-	17	CASSPPAPSEHYNEQFF
TRBV2	-	13	CASSEELIYGYTF
TRBV27	-	17	CASSLSFRGDGNQPQHF
TRBV7-9	-	12	CASSSRGTEAFF
TRBV20-1	-	11	CSGGEGEKLFF
TRBV19	-	16	CASRKGTGGLADTQYF
TRBV19	-	14	CASSGTVKQGTQYF
TRBV6-1	-	13	CASSEYSGGGYTF
TRBV13	-	16	CASSPVGTSGPETQYF
TRBV10-3	-	15	CAISEGRGYNSPLHF
TRBV27	-	14	CASSWDREASPLHF
TRBV7-8	few	15	CASSLGTEYYSPLHF
TRBV19	-	20	CASTLGWRVPFNSGANVLTF
TRBV14	-	18	CASSHPLPGSTNTGELFF
TRBV29-1	-	15	CSVVGDQGKVTEAFF
TRBV5-5	-	16	CASRDEPGRTNTEAFF
TRBV5-6	-	17	CASSPWTGPSSYNEQFF
TRBV5-6	-	17	CASSPLGLAGTKNIQYF
TRBV6-5	-	15	CASNRGKGSNQPQHF
TRBV10-3	-	13	CAISGGSTDTQYF
TRBV5-1	-	14	CASSYSLAAGELFF
TRBV7-2	-	15	CASSLVTGGNYGYTF
TRBV6-5	-	16	CASSYSLATAAGELFF
TRBV5-5	-	16	CASSQSWGTGAYEQYF
TRBV28	-	15	CASFSLGGPGETQYF
TRBV7-6	-	17	CASSSGPSTASYNEQFF
TRBV11-3	-	14	CASSPSGSQETQYF
TRBV4-2	-	15	CASSQEPGGYYEQYF
TRBV28	-	15	CASGQTGTIYNEQFF
TRBV7-9	-	18	CASSLASRTASRYTEAFF
TRBV7-9	-	14	CASSLADRGEKLFF
TRBV4-2	-	14	CASSGGGKNYGYTF
TRBV6-1	-	14	CASTIQGGYTEAFF
TRBV5-1	-	14	CASSLGGGNTEAFF
TRBV19	few	14	CASSILRDVGELFF
TRBV19	-	14	CASSIWDSDQPQHF
TRBV25-1	-	16	CASSVGTGGFTDTQYF
TRBV15	-	15	CATTYTGPGRNTQYF